Below, one TCR beta chain is given with its context. This sample was included in a study of blood T cell repertoires in COVID-19. At the level of the study: Nucleic acid was either cDNA or gDNA, and it came from T cells, B-cell-depleted T cells, or PBMCs.

The CDR3 length is 14 residues. Per germline, CDR1 SGHDT and CDR2 YYEEEE. Unmatched junction bases numbered 11, after V lost 4 bases and J lost 10 bases. TCRdb keeps only in-frame clones here, not all; method: immunoSEQ multiplex PCR. Of about 34,000 clones listed, roughly 91% were seen once; the top ten hold approximately 20%. The receptor was isolated from a man at least 80 years old with acute or convalescent COVID-19. This chain joins TRBV5-6 and TRBJ1-1; 9 nucleotides agree with TRBD1. Sequencing was done on a sample of peripheral blood. CDR3 sequence: CASSHIRDRVSAFF. CDR3 bases: TGTGCCAGCAGCCACATTCGGGACAGGGTGTCAGCTTTCTTT. The variable domain in full, with the rest retrieved from reference TRBV5-6 and TRBJ1-1, is DAGVTQSPTHLIKTRGQQVTLRCSPKSGHDTVSWYQQALGQGPQFIFQYYEEEERQRGNFPDRFSGHQFPNYSSELNVNALLLGDSALYLCASSHIRDRVSAFFGQGTRLTVV.